The entry that follows covers one T cell receptor (beta chain) sequence. The clone's antigen remains unknown. Per-base qualities were not stored, and no clone one base away is much larger. Via the germline V gene, CDR1 is KGHSH and CDR2 LQKENI. CDR3 length: 14 amino acids, cysteine to phenylalanine. The retained sequence is limited to the CDR3, 42 bases, with the frame set at the first base. Germline trimming: 6 bases from V, 11 bases from J; junction bases outside gene matches: 11. Library preparation employed the immunoSEQ multiplex PCR assay. TCRdb mirrors the immuneACCESS table, restricted to in-frame sequences. Some clones are absent from its copies; in checked studies, under half trace to an unresolved V gene, and the reason for the others is unknown. This sample is represented by roughly 120,000 clones; about 95% of them were singletons. 3.6% of the sample goes to the ten largest clones. The source of the sample is a study of control samples from healthy donors and cancer patients (dated by TCRdb to between 2020 and 2021).

Recombination connected TRBV18 to TRBJ2-7; 12 nucleotides in the junction match TRBD1. The sample consisted of blood. The TCR originated in a man in his thirties or forties in good health. The CDR3 in this case is CASSTGTGGLVEYF. The nucleotide sequence is given as TGTGCCAGCTCGACCGGGACAGGGGGCCTCGTTGAGTACTTC.